This T cell receptor beta chain was identified during a study of T cell responses to AZD1222 COVID-19 vaccine. Study-wide points: The donor cohort was predominantly white British with a female majority, and clonal diversity may have been underestimated. Spike-specific TCR breadth rose after two AZD1222 doses, and depth rose as well. Dominant CD4 TCR responses targeted spike regions 160-218 and 743-854.

About this clone: Its antigen is as yet unknown.

The germline gives CDR1 SNHLY, CDR2 FYNNEI. The CDR3 is 13 residues long. The ends were cut back, 3 bases at V and 0 bases at J, with 5 bases in the middle. The assay was immunoSEQ multiplex PCR, and TCRdb's table has in-frame clones only and misses some. Of 130,000 or so clones listed, over 75% were seen once; the top ten hold more than 7.5%. The sample was peripheral blood, taken on day 0 of AZD1222 vaccination. The rearrangement joins TRBV2 to TRBJ1-2; no definite D call. The receptor was isolated from an adult in good health. DNA of the CDR3: TGTGCCAGCAGTGAGGAGACTAACTATGGCTACACCTTC. Amino acid sequence: CASSEETNYGYTF.